These 10 T cell receptor delta chains originate from one sample sequenced in a study of γδ T cells in repeated Plasmodium falciparum infection. Flow sorting of PBMC yielded separate Vgamma9/Vdelta2+ and Vdelta2-negative gammadelta T cell populations for bulk repertoire analysis. TCRdb re-called clones from the multiplex PCR reads using CATT. The sample consists of about 93,000 delta-chain clones, 0.95% to 1% of them appearing once. Sequencing used gamma-delta T cells from blood. All receptors derive from a pool of human donors (malaria-infected and uninfected, not separated).

This clone was recorded many times. The chain recombines TRDV1 with TRDJ1, with 9 bases that match TRDD3. The CDR3 covers 22 residues. J gave up 0 bases and V 2 bases, and 22 bases lay outside the gene matches. CDR1 TSWWSYY and CDR2 QGS come from the germline V gene. CDR3 DNA: TGTGCTCTTGGGGAAACTTCCACTACTGGGGGAACCATCCTTCCGTACACCGATAAACTCATCTTT. Protein: CALGETSTTGGTILPYTDKLIF.

Turning to this clone: A read error is the likely source, as a far larger clone sits one nucleotide away. Additional DNA sequences in this sample encode the identical CDR3. The CDR3 protein is CACDTLGDLEYTDKLIF. CDR3 sequence (DNA): TGCGCCTGTGACACTCTGGGGGATCTCGAGTACACCGATAAACTCATCTTT. The chain uses TRDV2 and TRDJ1; TRDD3 matches at 9 bases. Matching the DNA to germline supplied the J gene, which TCRdb does not give. Germline values: CDR1 GEAIGNYY, CDR2 EKD. This CDR3 has 17 residues.

This clone was seen more than once but under ten times. TCRdb's protein for this DNA is that of a much larger clone and differs from the translation at residue 8, likely a read error; the protein shown is the DNA translation. The chain combines TRAV36/DV7 with TRDJ1, with 8 bases identical to TRDD3. Germline lookup yields CDR1 VTNFRS and CDR2 LTSSGIE (reference sequence). After removal of 4 bases from V and 8 bases from J, the junction contained 7 bases not matched to a gene. The CDR3 totals 12 residues. For the CDR3, the DNA is TGTGCTGTGCTGTACTGGGGGGTAAAACTCATCTTT. Its protein product is CAVLYWGVKLIF.

This clone was found many times. The rearrangement uses TRDV1 and TRDJ1; TRDD3 aligns across 10 bases. Germline CDR1 is TSWWSYY and CDR2 is QGS. There are 21 residues in the CDR3. After removal of 2 bases from V and 0 bases from J, the junction contained 18 bases not matched to a gene. The CDR3: CALGEVKVLGDWPPYTDKLIF. The CDR3 DNA follows: TGTGCTCTTGGGGAAGTGAAGGTACTGGGGGATTGGCCCCCGTACACCGATAAACTCATCTTT.

Details on this clone: The protein that TCRdb holds for this DNA derives from a much larger clone and differs from the translated DNA at residue 11, which likely indicates a read error; the protein shown here is translated from the DNA. There is no J gene call, but TRDV1 is given as the V gene; the table names TRDD3, a call not compared with the DNA. This CDR3 has 13 residues. Germline assignment: CDR1 TSWWSYY and CDR2 QGS. CDR3 DNA: TGTGCTCTTTCAAGGGACTGGGGGGCACAATTCTTCTTT. Translation gives CALSRDWGAQFFF.

This clone is labeled as medium-sized (0.01 to 0.1%). Different DNA sequences within this sample yield the same CDR3. V is TRDV1 and J is TRDJ1, with a possible D match to TRDD2 (7 bases). Trimming took 0 bases from V and 2 from J, leaving 40 bases between them. Per germline, CDR1 TSWWSYY and CDR2 QGS. This CDR3 region has 25 residues. CDR3 sequence reads: CALGELQRYVFLAPTGNYTTDKLIF. CDR3 DNA sequence: TGTGCTCTTGGGGAACTACAAAGGTACGTCTTCCTAGCTCCTACTGGGAACTATACTACCGATAAACTCATCTTT.

As to this clone: TCRdb lists the protein of a much larger clone for this DNA, which differs at residue 10, so this is likely a read error; the protein given here is translated from the DNA itself. V usage is TRDV2 and J usage is TRDJ3; 9 bases map to TRDD3. Here the J gene was assigned by germline matching of the DNA, as TCRdb has none. The CDR3 is 19 residues long. Germline assignment: CDR1 GEAIGNYY and CDR2 EKD. V was clipped by 3 bases and J by 0 bases; unmatched bases: 8. Written as DNA, the CDR3 is TGTGCCTGTGACGAGAACTGGGGGAGTGGCTCCTGGGACACCCGACAGATGTTTTTC. Translation gives CACDENWGSGSWDTRQMFF.

This clone has just a few counts. The mismatch at residue 6 between this DNA's translation and the TCRdb protein of a much larger clone likely reflects a read error; the protein shown is translated from the DNA. The V and J genes are TRDV1 and TRDJ1, with 12 bases fitting TRDD3. Germline matching of the DNA provided the J gene here, since TCRdb leaves it blank. The germline gives CDR1 TSWWSYY, CDR2 QGS. V lost 2 bases and J lost 4; bases outside the gene matches: 23. The length of the CDR3 is 22 residues. The CDR3 nucleotides are TGTGCTCTTGGGGAAAATCTTTGGGATCGACTGGGGGATACCACAAAGGGCGATAAACTCATCTTT. Translation gives CALGENLWDRLGDTTKGDKLIF.

This clone was recorded a few times. TCRdb pairs this DNA with a much larger clone's protein that differs at residue 7, likely a read error; the protein shown was translated from the DNA. The identical CDR3 is also encoded by other nucleotide sequences in the sample. The chain combines TRDV3 with TRDJ1; 7 bases match TRDD3. Germline-derived CDR1 and CDR2 are TVYSNPD and GDNSRS (reference sequence). The CDR3 covers 16 residues. The CDR3 coding sequence is TGTGCCCCCTTATCCACCGAGGATACGTACACGGATAAACTCATCTTT. Protein product: CAPLSTEDTYTDKLIF.

This clone came up a few times. TCRdb's protein, taken from a much larger clone, differs from this DNA's translation at residue 15, likely owing to a read error; the protein displayed comes from the DNA. The chain has TRDV1 and TRDJ1, with 8 bases that match TRDD3. Here the J gene came from matching the DNA to germline, since TCRdb omits it. CDR3 length: 18 amino acids. Germline V gives CDR1 TSWWSYY, CDR2 QGS. Written as DNA, the CDR3 is TGTGCTCTTGAAGATTCTCCGTCGGGCTGGGGGAAGGCCGATAGACTCATCTTT. This gives the protein CALEDSPSGWGKADRLIF.